This T cell receptor (beta chain) comes out of a study of vaccination and CD4 T cells after COVID-19 (dated 2022 in TCRdb). General notes on the study: Convalescent patients had a positive SARS-CoV-2 result on nasal swab PCR, and of these patients, nine had mild disease and one had severe disease. Control cultures received a CEFX viral epitope pool as the positive control, an HIV-1 Nef peptide pool as the negative control, or no peptide. The convalescent cohort comprised six males and four females, including two Hispanic individuals, seven Caucasians, two Asians and one multiracial person. Post-COVID blood samples from convalescent patients were collected a median of about 110 days after diagnosis, with a range of roughly 35 to 180 days. The time from the second vaccine dose to post-vaccine blood sampling had a median of 72 days and ranged from roughly 12 to 241 days. The cultures were stimulated with overlapping spike peptide pools from SARS-CoV-2 and from the common cold coronaviruses HCoV-NL63, HCoV-OC43 and HCoV-229E. Each participant got two doses of either the Pfizer-BioNTech BNT162b2 vaccine (n=8) or the Moderna mRNA-1273 vaccine (n=2). The spike-specific CD4+ TCR repertoire was compared before and after mRNA vaccination in over nine COVID-19 convalescent patients and a handful of infection-naive healthy vaccine recipients.

Cut back by 3 bases and 0 bases, the V and J ends lie 9 bases apart. From cysteine to phenylalanine, the CDR3 is 15 amino acids long. Only the CDR3 DNA stays, 45 bases, in frame from base 1. According to the germline V gene, CDR1 reads MNHEY and CDR2 reads SVGAGI. Findings and caveats that apply to the study as a whole: The number of convalescent patients in the study was relatively small, and the study did not examine early timepoints following natural infection. The median count of SARS-CoV-2-reactive clonotypes went up from approximately 22 after infection to roughly 38 after vaccination, although the change was not significant. Nearly all vaccine-specific clones in convalescent patients (304 of 307) were mono-reactive for SARS-CoV-2 spike rather than cross-reactive with common cold coronaviruses. Among convalescent patients, a median roughly 90% of the SARS-CoV-2-reactive clones seen after vaccination appeared only after vaccination, which suggests priming specific to the vaccine.

On this clonotype: The antigen it binds to is not known. No base quality information exists; no much larger clone differs at one position.

Libraries were made using PCR. At the Johns Hopkins FTIC core, DNA from the cultured CD4+ T cells underwent TCR sequencing with the Oncomine TCR Beta short-read assay. Genomic DNA was extracted from the cultured CD4+ T cells with the QIAamp micro DNA kit. The Oncomine TCR Beta libraries from cultured CD4+ T cells were pooled using unique dual indexes and then sequenced on an Illumina iSeq 100. In the source study's methods: Non-productive sequences were removed, and CDR3s not starting with C, not ending with F or W, or shorter than 7 amino acids were discarded. Antigen-specific clonotypes were identified using the MANAFEST web application through comparison of peptide-stimulated wells with reference and other culture wells. Positive clones required FDR below 0.05, an odds ratio above 5, and productive frequency above 0.1% in at least two of three replicate wells. Clonotypes that were significantly expanded in both SARS-CoV-2 spike wells and at least one common cold coronavirus spike condition were defined as cross-reactive. Levenshtein distances (stringdist) and unrooted phylogenetic trees (ape) in R version 3.6.1 were used to assess CDR3 homology. The raw public reads went through TCRdb reprocessing: fastp at Q25, MiXCR clone calling, in-frame beta chains kept. For every CDR3 protein sequence, its rows merge into one entry that carries the most common genes and DNA. None of the V and J calls come from the authors' own analysis; TCRdb made them. Present in this sample are about 12,000 distinct CDR3 sequences, just under 75% of which were seen just once. The top ten hold around 31% of the sample.

The treatment or condition label of this sample denotes: roughly ten-day PBMC culture with coronavirus spike peptide pools or control peptides (ViraFEST assay). The ViraFEST assay was used in the study, in which antigen-specific T cells were expanded with peptide pools and expanded clonotypes were subsequently identified by TCR sequencing. Positive SARS-CoV-2 PCR tests in the convalescent patients dated from March to December 2020, before Alpha, Beta and Delta variants emerged in the United States. PBMCs were cultured at fewer than 2.5 million per well in IMDM supplemented with approximately 5% human AB serum and 8.5 to 10 IU/ml IL-2, with around 10 ug/ml peptide pools added. On days 3 and 7, half of the culture medium was replaced with fresh IL-2-containing medium. After 10 to 11 days of culture, CD4+ T cells were isolated by negative selection with the EasySep CD4+ T cell isolation kit. PBMCs were separated from whole blood using Ficoll-Paque Plus gradient centrifugation and then either used fresh or cryopreserved at -140C. Culture conditions were generally each tested in triplicate wells.

The receptor was derived from a human donor who had recovered from COVID-19. Recombination linked TRBV6-5 to TRBJ1-5; TRBD1 is a possible D gene, resting on 6 matching bases. Material for sequencing was CD4+ T cells from blood, cultured in vitro. The CDR3 reads as follows: CASSYTGHSNQPQHF. Here is the DNA: TGTGCCAGCAGTTATACGGGACATAGCAATCAGCCCCAGCATTTT.